This T cell receptor (beta chain) was sequenced in a study of blood T cell repertoires in COVID-19. Study-level information: Donors in the United States, Italy and Spain gave samples during acute or convalescent COVID-19. T cells, B-cell-depleted T cells, or PBMCs supplied cDNA or gDNA.

The length of the CDR3 is 15 residues. The V segment lost 0 bases and the J segment 6 bases; nucleotides outside the gene matches: 7. Germline V gives CDR1 SQVTM, CDR2 ANQGSEA. How the authors handled the data: Counts of nucleated cells, estimated from reference gene primer amplification, were obtained. Repertoires were generated with immunoSEQ multiplex PCR, while TCRdb's copy carries only in-frame clones and drops some. That table supplies the V and J calls and clone size; D and trimming were determined from the DNA. The data show 130,000 to 150,000 clones, roughly three quarters seen once. The sequenced sample was peripheral blood. This chain connects TRBV29-1 to TRBJ2-2; 7 bases are shared with TRBD1. The TCR comes from a man aged 55 to 69 with acute or convalescent COVID-19. CDR3 residues: CSVEERGQPAGELFF. The CDR3 DNA sequence: TGCAGCGTTGAAGAGAGGGGGCAACCTGCCGGGGAGCTGTTTTTT.